The clone carrying this T cell receptor beta chain was counted between two and nine times. TCRdb processed the 5' RACE reads anew with MiXCR; each CDR3 protein has one entry. There are around 52,000 distinct CDR3 sequences in the sample; 28% occur only once, and roughly 3.3% lies in the top ten. This CDR3 contains 14 residues. The germline CDR1 and CDR2 sequences are SGHTA and FQGNSA. The ends were cut back, 10 bases at V and 0 bases at J, with 13 bases in the middle. The sequenced sample was tumor-infiltrating memory CD4+ T cells sorted from the breast tumor. Subset of the sample: memory CD4+ T cells, CD4+CD45RO+CD25-. The chain carries TRBV7-2 and TRBJ1-3; tentative D call: TRBD1 (6 bases). This clonotype originated in a female donor with breast cancer. The chain's CDR3 is CATSDRLSGNTIYF. For the CDR3, the DNA is TGTGCCACAAGCGACAGGCTCTCTGGAAACACCATATATTTT.